This is a list of T cell receptor beta chains from one sample in a study of cytomegalovirus exposure and HLA in healthy donors. Clones were read by immunoSEQ multiplex PCR, and TCRdb kept only the in-frame ones, dropping some. Of about 160,000 clones detected, roughly 90% appear once; the ten largest clones hold 10% to 13%. Material: PBMCs. These receptors originate from a woman younger than 30 in good health and CMV-seropositive. Each CDR3 is given with its conserved first and last residue. A D gene is named only where the DNA matches it firmly. Where a row states a size, it is once, few, many or the class of an expanded clone; other rows omit it.

J gene: TRBJ2-3
clone size: NA
D gene: NA
V gene: TRBV9
CDR3 DNA: TGTGCCAGCAGCGTAGCTACGGCAGATACGCAGTATTTT
CDR3 protein: CASSVATADTQYF

J gene: TRBJ1-2
clone size: NA
D gene: NA
V gene: TRBV15
CDR3 DNA: TGTGCCACCAGCAGGGAGAACTATGGCTACACCTTC
CDR3 protein: CATSRENYGYTF

J gene: TRBJ2-5
clone size: NA
D gene: NA
V gene: TRBV5-4
CDR3 DNA: TGTGCCAGCAGTCCTGGCGGAGGGCCTCAGGGGGCCCAGTACTTC
CDR3 protein: CASSPGGGPQGAQYF

J gene: TRBJ2-1
clone size: NA
D gene: TRBD2
V gene: TRBV10-3
CDR3 DNA: TGTGCCATCAGTGAGCCCAGACTAGCGGGAGGGCCATCCTCCTACAATGAGCAGTTCTTC
CDR3 protein: CAISEPRLAGGPSSYNEQFF

J gene: TRBJ1-1
clone size: NA
D gene: NA
V gene: TRBV7-8
CDR3 DNA: TGTGCCAGCAGCTTTAGCGGGGAGACTGAAGCTTTCTTT
CDR3 protein: CASSFSGETEAFF

J gene: TRBJ2-7
clone size: NA
D gene: NA
V gene: TRBV18
CDR3 DNA: TGTGCCAGCTCACCCGAGACAGACTACGAGCAGTACTTC
CDR3 protein: CASSPETDYEQYF

J gene: TRBJ1-1
clone size: once
D gene: TRBD1
V gene: TRBV7-2
CDR3 DNA: TGTGCCAGCAGCTTAGCAGGGGGCTACACTGAAGCTTTCTTT
CDR3 protein: CASSLAGGYTEAFF

J gene: TRBJ1-2
clone size: NA
D gene: NA
V gene: TRBV15
CDR3 DNA: TGTGCCACCAGCAACCCTGTCAGCGAGTCCCTTGGCTACACCTTC
CDR3 protein: CATSNPVSESLGYTF

J gene: TRBJ2-2
clone size: NA
D gene: TRBD2
V gene: TRBV7-6
CDR3 DNA: TGTGCCAGCAGCTCACACATACCCCTAGCGGGAGCTGGGGAGCTGTTTTTT
CDR3 protein: CASSSHIPLAGAGELFF

J gene: TRBJ2-1
clone size: NA
D gene: TRBD2
V gene: TRBV7-6
CDR3 DNA: TGTGCCAGCAGCTTAACTAGCGGGAGGGATGAGCAGTTCTTC
CDR3 protein: CASSLTSGRDEQFF